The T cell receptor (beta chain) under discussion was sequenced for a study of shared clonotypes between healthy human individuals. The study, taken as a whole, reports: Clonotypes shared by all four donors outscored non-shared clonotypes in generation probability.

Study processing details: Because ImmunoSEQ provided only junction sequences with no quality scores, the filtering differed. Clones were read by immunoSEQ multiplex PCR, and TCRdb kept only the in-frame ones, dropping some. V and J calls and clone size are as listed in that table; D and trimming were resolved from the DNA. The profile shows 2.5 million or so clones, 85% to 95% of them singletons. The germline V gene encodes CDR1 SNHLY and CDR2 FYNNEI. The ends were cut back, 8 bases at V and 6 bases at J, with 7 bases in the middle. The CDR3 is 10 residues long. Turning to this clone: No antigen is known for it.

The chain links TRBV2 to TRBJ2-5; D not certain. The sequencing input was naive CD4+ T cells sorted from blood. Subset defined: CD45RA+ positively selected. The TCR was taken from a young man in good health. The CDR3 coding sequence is TGTGCCAGCGGTCGGCAGACCCAGTACTTC. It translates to CASGRQTQYF.